This T cell receptor beta chain was captured in a study of cytomegalovirus exposure and HLA in healthy donors. Study-level points and caveats: While the bulk of TCR sequences proved rare, some public TCRs turned up in many donors. A later analysis reported that several of the most significant clusters appeared to be linked to common viral pathogens, among them Epstein-Barr virus.

To note about this clone: Its target is not known.

Primers for the PCR totalled 60 Vbeta and 13 Jbeta. Using immunoSEQ multiplex PCR, the repertoire was profiled, and TCRdb retains in-frame clones only, with some absent. This sample has about 89,000 clones, with 60% to 80% found just once. The sequence derives from a man between 25 and 39 years old in good health and CMV-seronegative. Material: PBMCs.

This CDR3 is CASSLAQDEETQYF. Written as DNA, the CDR3 is TGTGCCAGCAGCTTAGCTCAGGATGAAGAGACCCAGTACTTC. The chain links TRBV7-9 to TRBJ2-5; D unresolved. The germline V gene encodes CDR1 SEHNR and CDR2 FQNEAQ (reference sequence). V was clipped by 0 bases and J by 3 bases, with 8 bases between them. CDR3 size: 14 residues.